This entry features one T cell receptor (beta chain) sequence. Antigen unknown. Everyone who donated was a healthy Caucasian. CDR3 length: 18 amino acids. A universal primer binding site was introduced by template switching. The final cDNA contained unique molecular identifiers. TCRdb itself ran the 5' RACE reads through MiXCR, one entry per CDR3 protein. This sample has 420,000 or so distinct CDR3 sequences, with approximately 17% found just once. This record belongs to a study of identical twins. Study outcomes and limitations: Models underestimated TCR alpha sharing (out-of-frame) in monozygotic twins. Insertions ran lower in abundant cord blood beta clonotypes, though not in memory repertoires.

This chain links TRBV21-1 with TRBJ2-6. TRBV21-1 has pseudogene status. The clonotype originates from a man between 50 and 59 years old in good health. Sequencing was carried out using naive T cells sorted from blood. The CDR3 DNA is TGTGCCAGCAGCAAAGGTATGCAGTTAAGCTCTGGGGCCAACGTCCTGACTTTC. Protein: CASSKGMQLSSGANVLTF.